These 27 T cell receptor beta chains were all obtained from the same sample, sequenced in a study of blood T cell repertoires in COVID-19. Sequencing used immunoSEQ multiplex PCR; TCRdb keeps in-frame clones, though not all of them. The sample carries some 230,000 clones, about 88% recorded once. Sequencing used peripheral blood. These receptors all stem from a woman aged 45-65 years with COVID-19, enrolled during active disease.

The sample holds one count of this clone. The gene calls are TRBV5-1 and TRBJ2-3, with D perhaps matching TRBD1 (5 bases). This CDR3 has 13 amino acids. V was shortened by 4 bases and J by 0 bases, with 6 bases between the two germline ends. CDR1 and CDR2 (germline): SGHRS, YFSETQ. CDR3 sequence reads: CASSGASTDTQYF. In nucleotides, the CDR3 is TGCGCCAGCAGCGGGGCTAGCACAGATACGCAGTATTTT. Combining the CDR3 with reference TRBV5-1 and TRBJ2-3 gives the whole variable domain KAGVTQTPRYLIKTRGQQVTLSCSPISGHRSVSWYQQTPGQGLQFLFEYFSETQRNKGNFPGRFSGRQFSNSRSEMNVSTLELGDSALYLCASSGASTDTQYFGPGTRLTVL.

The rearrangement uses TRBV9 and TRBJ2-1; 9 bases line up with TRBD2. From germline, CDR1 is SGDLS and CDR2 YYNGEE. V lost 2 bases and J lost 7; bases outside the gene matches: 10. This CDR3 has 16 residues. CDR3 nucleotides: TGTGCCAGCAGCGTCCATCTAGCGGGGTCAGGGAATGAGCAGTTCTTC. As protein: CASSVHLAGSGNEQFF.

The chain links TRBV24-1 to TRBJ1-5; D not certain. Germline-derived CDR1 and CDR2 are KGHDR and SFDVKD. This CDR3 is 17 amino acids long. V gave up 3 bases and J gave up 0 bases, with 14 bases separating them. CDR3 bases: TGTGCCACCAGTGATCCTTCCACACGTTATAGCAATCAGCCCCAGCATTTT. Translation gives CATSDPSTRYSNQPQHF.

V and J are TRBV13 and TRBJ2-1, with unresolved D. Trimming pared 5 bases from V and 1 base from J, leaving 12 bases between. CDR1 is PRHDT and CDR2 is FYEKMQ in the germline V gene (reference sequence). This CDR3 comprises 15 residues. The CDR3 DNA is TGTGCCAGCAGCCCCGGTCCCCAATCCTACAATGAGCAGTTCTTC. Encoded protein: CASSPGPQSYNEQFF.

The count of this clone is one. This chain uses TRBV6-5 with TRBJ2-1, with TRBD1 matching over 11 bases. V shed 8 bases and J 2 bases; nucleotides not matched to a gene: 2. Germline values: CDR1 MNHEY, CDR2 SVGAGI. The CDR3 sequence is 14 residues long. CDR3 in DNA: TGTGCCAGCTGGGACAGGGGGGCCTACAATGAGCAGTTCTTC. Amino acid sequence: CASWDRGAYNEQFF.

The V gene is TRBV28, the J gene TRBJ1-2, with D unresolved. The V end lost 6 bases, the J end lost 3 bases, and 11 bases lay between the germline ends. CDR3 length: 13 amino acids. Germline V gene data show CDR1 as MDHEN and CDR2 as SYDVKM. DNA of the CDR3: TGTGCCAGCAGGGACCCGAGGGACTATGGCTACACCTTC. Encoded protein: CASRDPRDYGYTF.

The gene calls are TRBV4-3 and TRBJ1-2; D is unresolved. The V gene's germline CDR1 is LGHNA and CDR2 YSLEER. V lost 1 base to trimming and J lost 4 bases, with 22 bases between them. CDR3 length: 18 residues. The CDR3 nucleotides read TGCGCCAGCAGCCAAGTCAAAATCATGGGCCCTCCCGGCTATGGCTACACCTTC. Translated: CASSQVKIMGPPGYGYTF.

The V gene is TRBV6-5, the J gene TRBJ2-7; 9 bases map to TRBD1. There are 15 residues in the CDR3. J was trimmed by 2 bases and V by 6 bases; bases with no gene match: 8. CDR1 and CDR2 (germline): MNHEY, SVGAGI. The CDR3 sequence is CASSWRDRDTYEQYF. In nucleotides, the CDR3 is TGTGCCAGCAGCTGGCGGGACAGGGACACCTACGAGCAGTACTTC.

The V gene is TRBV6-5, the J gene TRBJ2-2; unclear D gene. CDR3 length: 16 residues. V lost 2 bases and J 0 bases, leaving 10 bases between the germline ends. Looked up from germline, CDR1 is MNHEY and CDR2 is SVGAGI. Written as DNA, the CDR3 is TGTGCCAGCAGTTACGGCCCCACCCCGAACACCGGGGAGCTGTTTTTT. It is translated as CASSYGPTPNTGELFF.

CDR3 DNA: TGTGCCAGCAGCTTGGGGCGGGTTTCTGAAAAACTGTTTTTT. Translated: CASSLGRVSEKLFF. The chain joins TRBV5-6 to TRBJ1-4; D is unclear. The germline gives CDR1 SGHDT, CDR2 YYEEEE. The CDR3 sequence is 14 residues long. Trimming pared 0 bases from V and 7 bases from J, leaving 10 bases between.

V and J are TRBV30 and TRBJ2-2; TRBD1 aligns across 10 bases. V dropped 5 bases and J dropped 7; count of bases not matched to a gene: 4. Germline lookup yields CDR1 GTSNPN and CDR2 SVGIG (reference sequence). The CDR3 is made up of 13 amino acids. The CDR3 reads CAWGQGDNGELFF. For the CDR3, the DNA is TGTGCCTGGGGACAGGGGGATAACGGGGAGCTGTTTTTT.

This clone was seen a single time. The V and J genes are TRBV6-5 and TRBJ2-2; D possibly corresponds to TRBD1 (6 bases). The V end was cut by 5 bases, the J end by 4 bases, with 8 bases between. The CDR3 is 13 amino acids. Germline V lookup: CDR1 MNHEY, CDR2 SVGAGI. This CDR3 reads CASSTGSTGELFF. CDR3 sequence (DNA): TGTGCCAGCAGTACAGGGTCCACCGGGGAGCTGTTTTTT.

DNA of the CDR3: TGTGCCAGCAGTGGCCCTAGTGGCTCCTACGAGCAGTACGTC. It encodes CASSGPSGSYEQYV. V and J are TRBV2 and TRBJ2-7; D call uncertain. The V end was cut by 4 bases, the J end by 0 bases, with 10 bases between. Germline CDR1 is SNHLY and CDR2 is FYNNEI. The length of the CDR3 is 14 residues.

V usage is TRBV30 and J usage is TRBJ1-2; no clear D gene. V was pared by 1 base and J by 4 bases, with 10 bases between. Germline values: CDR1 GTSNPN, CDR2 SVGIG (reference sequence). The CDR3 is made up of 13 amino acids. CDR3 sequence reads: CAWSASAGYGYTF. CDR3 nucleotide sequence: TGTGCCTGGAGTGCTTCGGCGGGCTATGGCTACACCTTC.

This chain links TRBV6-5 with TRBJ2-7; D possibly corresponds to TRBD2 (6 bases). V dropped 0 bases and J dropped 3 bases, with 12 bases sitting between them. The germline V gene has CDR1 MNHEY and CDR2 SVGAGI. This CDR3 is 15 amino acids long. Here the CDR3 DNA reads TGTGCCAGCAGTTACTCGGGGGGTTCGAACTACGAGCAGTACTTC. Translation: CASSYSGGSNYEQYF.

This chain links TRBV15 with TRBJ1-5; possible D gene TRBD1, 6 bases. Trimming removed 4 bases at V and 2 bases at J, with 6 bases between. The CDR3 spans 13 residues. CDR1 and CDR2 from the germline V gene are LNHNV and YYDKDF (reference sequence). The CDR3 sequence: CATSNRGNQPQHF. CDR3 sequence (DNA): TGTGCCACCAGCAACAGGGGCAATCAGCCCCAGCATTTT.

The chain combines TRBV3-1 (or the pseudogene TRBV3-2) with TRBJ1-2; weak D call: TRBD1 (5 bases). The CDR3 has 14 amino acids. Germline assignment: CDR1 LGHDT and CDR2 YNNKEL (reference sequence). V lost 0 bases to trimming and J lost 5 bases, with 10 bases between them. The CDR3 DNA sequence: TGTGCCAGCAGCCAAGAGGGACTGGGGTATGGCTACACCTTC. It yields the protein CASSQEGLGYGYTF.

This chain uses TRBV27 with TRBJ2-1; D perhaps matches TRBD2 (5 bases). Germline V gene data show CDR1 as MNHEY and CDR2 as SMNVEV (reference sequence). V dropped 1 base and J dropped 7 bases, with 14 bases sitting between them. The CDR3 length is 15 residues. The CDR3 region has the DNA TGTGCCAGCAGTTTATATAGCGTCTCGAGGAATGAGCAGTTCTTC. The encoded protein is CASSLYSVSRNEQFF.

V usage is TRBV19 and J usage is TRBJ2-7; possible D gene TRBD1, 5 bases. Germline CDR1 is LNHDA and CDR2 is SQIVND (reference sequence). The CDR3 consists of 13 residues. V was trimmed by 3 bases and J by 7 bases, leaving 13 bases between them. The CDR3 sequence is CASSITLHREQYV. Here the CDR3 DNA reads TGTGCCAGTAGTATTACCCTCCACAGGGAGCAGTACGTC.

This clone came up once. V gene TRBV7-2 combines with J gene TRBJ2-2; 11 nucleotides match TRBD2. This CDR3 region has 15 residues. Germline V gene sequence: CDR1 SGHTA, CDR2 FQGNSA. V lost 5 bases, J lost 6 bases, and 5 bases stayed unmatched. The CDR3 is CASSQETSGAGELFF. CDR3 sequence (DNA): TGTGCCAGCAGCCAAGAGACTAGCGGGGCCGGGGAGCTGTTTTTT.

V usage is TRBV7-8 and J usage is TRBJ1-2, with 11 bases fitting TRBD1. This CDR3 is built from 14 residues. After removal of 4 bases from V and 7 bases from J, the junction contained 5 bases not matched to a gene. Germline loops: CDR1 SGHVS, CDR2 FQNEAQ. CDR3 bases: TGTGCCAGCAGCTATAGAGGGACAGGGGGTGGCTACACCTTC. The encoded protein is CASSYRGTGGGYTF.

This clone has just one count. V usage is TRBV6-7 and J usage is TRBJ1-4; TRBD1 is a possible D gene (6 bases). TRBV6-7 is annotated as an ORF whose role is uncertain. Trimming took off 8 bases at V and 6 bases at J, with 16 bases between the two ends. This CDR3 has 14 amino acids. The DNA of the CDR3 is TGTGCCAGCGGCAGCCAGGGGCGCGATGAAAAACTGTTTTTT. Protein product: CASGSQGRDEKLFF.

J is TRBJ2-7 and V is TRBV2; 7 nucleotides line up with TRBD1. This CDR3 has 15 residues. Losses at the gene ends were 6 bases for V and 9 bases for J; bases not matched to a gene: 17. CDR1 and CDR2 (germline): SNHLY, FYNNEI. Here the CDR3 DNA reads TGTGCCAGCAGGCGCACAGGGGCCCTTCAGAGTGTGCAGTACTTC. Its translation is CASRRTGALQSVQYF.

The chain carries TRBV4-2 and TRBJ2-1, with 9 bases lining up with TRBD2. This CDR3 region has 16 residues. V lost 4 bases and J lost 0; bases outside the gene matches: 4. Germline V lookup: CDR1 LGHNA, CDR2 YNFKEQ. In nucleotides, the CDR3 is TGTGCCAGCAGCCGACAAGCGGGGGGCTCCTACAATGAGCAGTTCTTC. Protein product: CASSRQAGGSYNEQFF.

The rearrangement links TRBV6-6 to TRBJ1-1; D remains ambiguous. The CDR3 sequence is 14 residues long. Per the germline V gene, CDR1 is MNHNY and CDR2 is SVGAGI (reference sequence). V lost 2 bases to trimming and J lost 5 bases, with 12 bases between them. CDR3 bases: TGTGCCAGCAGTTACGGTGTGAGGATGACTGAAGCTTTCTTT. It translates to CASSYGVRMTEAFF.

This clone has only one observation. The J gene is TRBJ1-1, the V gene TRBV5-6, with TRBD1 matching over 7 bases. V was clipped by 4 bases and J by 8 bases; unmatched bases: 5. Germline-derived CDR1 and CDR2 are SGHDT and YYEEEE. The length of the CDR3 is 12 residues. The CDR3 is CASSRLDREAFF. CDR3 DNA sequence: TGTGCCAGCAGCCGGCTGGACAGGGAAGCTTTCTTT.

The rearrangement links TRBV4-1 to TRBJ1-1, with 7 nucleotides matching TRBD1. The germline V gene encodes CDR1 MGHRA and CDR2 YSYEKL. The ends lost 2 bases at V and 0 bases at J; junction bases unmatched: 6. CDR3 size: 16 residues. The CDR3 spells CASSQPPDRLNTEAFF. As DNA, the CDR3 is TGCGCCAGCAGCCAACCCCCGGACAGGTTGAACACTGAAGCTTTCTTT.